A selection of T cell receptor beta chains follows, all from one sample in a study of T cell responses to AZD1222 COVID-19 vaccine. The repertoire was sequenced with immunoSEQ multiplex PCR; TCRdb's copy has only in-frame clones and lacks some. The sample holds around 100,000 clones; 88% are singletons and the top ten take around 1.8%. The sample here was peripheral blood, taken on day 0 of AZD1222 vaccination. The source of these receptors is an adult in good health. Both conserved end residues are part of each CDR3. A D gene is named only where the DNA matches it firmly. Size values are once, few and many counts, or a class for expanded clones, and some rows have none.

V gene,D gene,clone size,J gene,CDR3 protein,CDR3 DNA
TRBV29-1,.,.,TRBJ2-7,CSVGDLYEQYF,TGCAGCGTCGGAGACCTCTACGAGCAGTACTTC
TRBV5-1,.,.,TRBJ1-1,CASNQRGGTEAFF,TGCGCCAGTAATCAGCGTGGTGGGACTGAAGCTTTCTTT
TRBV11-2,.,.,TRBJ2-2,CASSLGTLHTGELFF,TGTGCCAGCAGCTTAGGAACCCTTCACACCGGGGAGCTGTTTTTT
TRBV7-9,TRBD2,once,TRBJ2-2,CASPPGGRGPSTGELFF,TGTGCCAGCCCCCCGGGCGGGAGAGGACCCAGCACCGGGGAGCTGTTTTTT
TRBV14,.,.,TRBJ2-1,CASTPRLVGEQFF,TGTGCCAGCACCCCAAGGCTAGTTGGTGAGCAGTTCTTC
TRBV24-1,TRBD2,.,TRBJ2-1,CATSELAGGGNEQFF,TGTGCCACCAGTGAACTAGCGGGAGGGGGCAATGAGCAGTTCTTC
TRBV7-2,TRBD2,.,TRBJ2-1,CASSLALTSGSYHSSYNEQFF,TGTGCCAGCAGCTTAGCCCTCACTAGCGGGAGTTACCATAGCTCCTACAATGAGCAGTTCTTC
TRBV5-4,TRBD2,.,TRBJ2-2,CASSLGLADTGELFF,TGTGCCAGCAGCTTGGGACTAGCGGACACCGGGGAGCTGTTTTTT
TRBV7-9,TRBD2,.,TRBJ2-1,CASSDRLAGYNEQFF,TGTGCCAGCAGCGATCGACTAGCGGGGTACAATGAGCAGTTCTTC
TRBV6-5,.,once,TRBJ1-5,CASFIGQGNQPQHF,TGTGCCAGCTTCATTGGGCAGGGTAATCAGCCCCAGCATTTT
TRBV28,TRBD1,.,TRBJ1-2,CASLQGVRDGYTF,TGTGCCAGCCTACAGGGGGTCAGGGATGGCTACACCTTC
TRBV6-5,TRBD2,.,TRBJ2-1,CASSYKLAGGYGQFF,TGTGCCAGCAGTTACAAGCTAGCGGGAGGGTACGGGCAGTTCTTC
TRBV11-2,TRBD2,.,TRBJ2-7,CASSSGLAGGGPYF,TGTGCCAGCAGCTCGGGACTAGCGGGAGGTGGTCCGTACTTC
TRBV19,TRBD1,.,TRBJ1-5,CASSWDSYNQPQHF,TGTGCCAGTAGTTGGGACAGCTACAATCAGCCCCAGCATTTT
TRBV27,TRBD2,.,TRBJ2-2,CASRHTSGRDTGELFF,TGTGCCAGCAGGCACACTAGCGGGAGGGACACCGGGGAGCTGTTTTTT
TRBV10-3,TRBD2,.,TRBJ2-1,CAIGMPGLPYNEQFF,TGTGCCATCGGGATGCCGGGACTACCGTACAATGAGCAGTTCTTC
TRBV18,.,.,TRBJ1-6,CASSPSGRGSYNSPLHF,TGTGCCAGCTCACCTTCCGGGAGGGGCTCCTATAATTCACCCCTCCACTTT
TRBV6-6,TRBD1,few,TRBJ2-7,CASSMNDRGDYEQYF,TGTGCCAGCAGTATGAATGACAGGGGGGATTACGAGCAGTACTTC
TRBV18,.,.,TRBJ1-1,CASSPFPSSNTEAFF,TGTGCCAGCTCACCATTCCCCTCATCGAACACTGAAGCTTTCTTT
TRBV7-2,.,.,TRBJ2-7,CASSLERDSYEQYF,TGTGCCAGCAGCTTAGAACGGGACTCCTACGAGCAGTACTTC
TRBV7-2,TRBD1,.,TRBJ1-1,CASSSNRGRTEAFF,TGTGCCAGCAGCTCTAACAGGGGGCGTACTGAAGCTTTCTTT
TRBV7-3,TRBD1,.,TRBJ2-7,CASSSEQGRRDYEQYF,TGTGCCAGCAGCTCTGAACAGGGGCGCAGGGACTACGAGCAGTACTTC